This T cell receptor beta chain was captured in a study of radiation and T cells in renal cell carcinoma. For the study at large: Nephrectomy followed 15 Gy stereotactic body radiation by 4 weeks.

The CDR3 loop spans 13 amino acids. Time point of the sample: baseline pretreatment blood. Treatment specified: 15 Gy SBRT to primary tumor, nephrectomy 4 weeks later. This renal cell carcinoma was of the clear cell type. Sequencing was performed with immunoSEQ multiplex PCR; in TCRdb, only in-frame clones are kept and a portion is missing. The sample has about 91,000 clones; approximately 83% are singletons. The TCR sequence derives from a man aged 55 to 70 with renal cell carcinoma. The chain combines TRBV21-1 with TRBJ2-5. TRBV21-1 is noted as a pseudogene. The source material was blood, sampled from a patient whose treatment included radiotherapy and nephrectomy. CDR3 in DNA: TGTGCCAGCAGCAAAAGGCAGCAAGAGACCCAGTACTTC. This translates into CASSKRQQETQYF.